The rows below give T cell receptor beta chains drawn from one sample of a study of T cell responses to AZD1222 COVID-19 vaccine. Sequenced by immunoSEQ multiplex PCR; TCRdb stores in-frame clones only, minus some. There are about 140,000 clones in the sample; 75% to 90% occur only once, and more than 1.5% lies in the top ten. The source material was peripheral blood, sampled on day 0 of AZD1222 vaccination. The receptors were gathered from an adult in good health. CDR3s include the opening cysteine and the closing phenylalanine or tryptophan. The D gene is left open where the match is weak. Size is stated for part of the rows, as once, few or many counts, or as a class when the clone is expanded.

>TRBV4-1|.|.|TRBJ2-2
CASSQPPAGTAELFF
TGCGCCAGCAGCCAACCACCAGCCGGGACCGCGGAGCTGTTTTTT
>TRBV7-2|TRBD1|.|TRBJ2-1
CASSFTGVWEQFF
TGTGCCAGCAGCTTCACAGGGGTTTGGGAGCAGTTCTTC
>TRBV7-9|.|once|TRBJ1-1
CASSLVEGTEAFF
TGTGCCAGCAGCTTAGTGGAGGGCACTGAAGCTTTCTTT
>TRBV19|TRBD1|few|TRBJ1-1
CATRGGTEAFF
TGTGCCACCAGGGGGGGGACTGAAGCTTTCTTT
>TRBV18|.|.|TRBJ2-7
CASSQSSYEQYF
TGTGCCAGCTCACAGAGCTCCTACGAGCAGTACTTC
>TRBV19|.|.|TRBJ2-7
CASSASGTNSYEQYF
TGTGCCAGTAGCGCCTCCGGGACCAACTCCTACGAGCAGTACTTC
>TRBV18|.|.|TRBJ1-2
CASSPATESWGYTF
TGTGCCAGCTCACCAGCGACGGAGTCATGGGGCTACACCTTC
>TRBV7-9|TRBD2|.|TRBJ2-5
CASSFSGGRETQYF
TGTGCCAGCAGCTTTTCGGGAGGGCGAGAGACCCAGTACTTC
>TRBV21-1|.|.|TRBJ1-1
CASSPALPGGTEAFF
TGTGCCAGCAGCCCCGCGTTACCAGGGGGCACTGAAGCTTTCTTT
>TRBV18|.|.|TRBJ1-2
CASSPLQGGGYTF
TGTGCCAGCTCCCCTTTGCAGGGAGGAGGCTACACCTTC
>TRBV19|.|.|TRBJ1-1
CASSIGDYTEAFF
TGTGCCAGTAGTATCGGGGATTACACTGAAGCTTTCTTT
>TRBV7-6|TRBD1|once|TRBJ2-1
CASSSDRGFYNEQFF
TGTGCCAGCAGCTCGGACAGGGGTTTCTACAATGAGCAGTTCTTC